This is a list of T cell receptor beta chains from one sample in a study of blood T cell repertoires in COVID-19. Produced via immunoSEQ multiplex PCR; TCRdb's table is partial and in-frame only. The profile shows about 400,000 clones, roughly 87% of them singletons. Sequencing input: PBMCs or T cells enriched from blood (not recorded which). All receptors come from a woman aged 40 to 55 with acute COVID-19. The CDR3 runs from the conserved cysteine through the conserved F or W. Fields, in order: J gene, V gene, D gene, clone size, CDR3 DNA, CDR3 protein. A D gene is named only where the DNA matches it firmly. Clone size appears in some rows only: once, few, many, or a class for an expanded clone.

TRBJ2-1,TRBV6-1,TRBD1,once,TGTGCCAGCAGTGGACAGGGGGCGGGAGAGCAGTTCTTC,CASSGQGAGEQFF
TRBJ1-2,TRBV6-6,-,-,TGTGCCAGCAGACCCGGTGGGAGTAATTCCTATGGCTACACCTTC,CASRPGGSNSYGYTF
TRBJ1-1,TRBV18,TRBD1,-,TGTGCCAGCTCACCGATGGCAGGGGGCGGAACTGAAGCTTTCTTT,CASSPMAGGGTEAFF
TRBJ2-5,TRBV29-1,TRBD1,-,TGCAGCGTTATGGGACAGGGGGAAGAGACCCAGTACTTC,CSVMGQGEETQYF
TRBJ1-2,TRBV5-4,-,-,TGTGCCAGCAGCTTGATGGGGGAGGATGGCTACACCTTC,CASSLMGEDGYTF
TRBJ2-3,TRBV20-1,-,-,TGCAGTGTTCTTCTCACAGATACGCAGTATTTT,CSVLLTDTQYF
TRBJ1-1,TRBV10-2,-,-,TGCGCCAGCAGTTGGGGGGGCTCTACTGAAGCTTTCTTT,CASSWGGSTEAFF
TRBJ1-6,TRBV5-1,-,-,TGCGCCAGCAGCTTTCGCAGGGACTCTATCTCCTATAATTCACCCCTCCACTTT,CASSFRRDSISYNSPLHF
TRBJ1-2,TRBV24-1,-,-,TGTGCCACCAGTGATCGCCGGTATAACTATGGCTACACCTTC,CATSDRRYNYGYTF
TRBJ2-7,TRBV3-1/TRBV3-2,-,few,TGTGCCAGCAGCCAGCGAGGGGGTACCTACGAGCAGTACTTC,CASSQRGGTYEQYF
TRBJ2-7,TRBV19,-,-,TGTGCCAGTAGTCTCGGGACACTCTCCTACGAGCAGTACTTC,CASSLGTLSYEQYF
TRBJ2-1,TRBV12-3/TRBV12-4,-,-,TGTGCCAGCAGCCTTTCAAGTGTCGGTGAGCAGTTCTTC,CASSLSSVGEQFF
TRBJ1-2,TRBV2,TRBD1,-,TGTGCCAGCAGTGGGACAGGGCAAATGGATGGCTACACCTTC,CASSGTGQMDGYTF
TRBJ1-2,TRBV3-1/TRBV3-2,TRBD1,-,TGTGCCAGCAGCCACGGGTTGGCGACTCAGGGGGGTGGCTACACCTTC,CASSHGLATQGGGYTF
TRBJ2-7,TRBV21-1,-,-,TGTGCCAGCAGCAAAGTTCGGGACAGGGACTACGAGCAGTACTTC,CASSKVRDRDYEQYF
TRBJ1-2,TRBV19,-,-,TGTGCCAGTTCCCTTCAGGGGCCCTCGGCCTATGGCTACACCTTC,CASSLQGPSAYGYTF
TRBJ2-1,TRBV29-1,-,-,TGCAGCGCCGCCCAGGGTAGCTCCTACAATGAGCAGTTCTTC,CSAAQGSSYNEQFF
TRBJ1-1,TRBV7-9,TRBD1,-,TGTGCCAGCAGCCCCCGACAGGGAGGCACTGAAGCTTTCTTT,CASSPRQGGTEAFF
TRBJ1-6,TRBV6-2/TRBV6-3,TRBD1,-,TGTGCCAGCAGCGACAGGGATAATTCACCCCTCCACTTT,CASSDRDNSPLHF
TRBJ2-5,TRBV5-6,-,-,TGTGCCAGCAGCTTTGGGAGGCAGACCCAGTACTTC,CASSFGRQTQYF
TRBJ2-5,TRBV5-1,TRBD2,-,TGCGCCAGCAGCTCCGGACCGACTAGCGGGGGGGAGACCCAGTACTTC,CASSSGPTSGGETQYF
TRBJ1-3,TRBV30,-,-,TGTGCCTGGATCAGGGATGGAAACACCATATATTTT,CAWIRDGNTIYF
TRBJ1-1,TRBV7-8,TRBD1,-,TGTGCCAGCAGCTTAGGGGGACAGGGTTCGCCTGAAGCTTTCTTT,CASSLGGQGSPEAFF
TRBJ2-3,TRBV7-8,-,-,TGTGCCAGCAGCTTAGAAGGGACATCGGGAGATACGCAGTATTTT,CASSLEGTSGDTQYF
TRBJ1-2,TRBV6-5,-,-,TGTGCCAGCATAACGGGAGCAAACTATGGCTACACCTTC,CASITGANYGYTF
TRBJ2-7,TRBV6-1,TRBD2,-,TGTGCCAGCAGTGAGGGGACTAGCGGGGGAGGCTACGAGCAGTACTTC,CASSEGTSGGGYEQYF
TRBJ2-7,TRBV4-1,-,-,TGCGCCAGCAGCCAGGAAAACAGGGATTCCTACGAGCAGTACTTC,CASSQENRDSYEQYF
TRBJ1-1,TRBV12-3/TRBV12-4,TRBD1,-,TGTGCCAGCACCTCGGACAGGGCGGGGAAGGCTTTCTTT,CASTSDRAGKAFF
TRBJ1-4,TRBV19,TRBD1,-,TGTGCCAGTAGAGCCGGGACAGGGTATAATGAAAAACTGTTTTTT,CASRAGTGYNEKLFF
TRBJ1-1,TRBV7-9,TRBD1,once,TGTGCCAGCAGCCTAAATCCTAATCAGGGGGTGAACACTGAAGCTTTCTTT,CASSLNPNQGVNTEAFF
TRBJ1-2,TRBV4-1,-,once,TGCGCCAGCAGCCAAGAGGGGGCCTGGGATGGCTACACCTTC,CASSQEGAWDGYTF
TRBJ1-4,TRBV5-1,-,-,TGCGCCAGCATGGAGGCCACTAATGAAAAACTGTTTTTT,CASMEATNEKLFF
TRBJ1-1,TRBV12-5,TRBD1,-,TGTGCTAGTGGTCCGGGACAGTTCGGGGCAGCTTTCTTT,CASGPGQFGAAFF
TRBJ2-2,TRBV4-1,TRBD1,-,TGCGCCAGCAGCCAAACCGGGACAGGGGGCACCGGGGAGCTGTTTTTT,CASSQTGTGGTGELFF
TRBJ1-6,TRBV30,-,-,TGTGCCTGGAGTCCGGTCCCGAATTCACCCCTCCACTTT,CAWSPVPNSPLHF
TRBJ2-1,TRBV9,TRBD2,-,TGTGCCAGCAGCGCTAGCGGGGGGGCGAATGAGCAGTTCTTC,CASSASGGANEQFF
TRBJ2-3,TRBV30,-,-,TGTGCCTGGATAGATCCTTTCACAGATACGCAGTATTTT,CAWIDPFTDTQYF
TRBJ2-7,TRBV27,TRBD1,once,TGTGCCAGCAGACAGACAGGGAAGACTTACGAGCAGTACTTC,CASRQTGKTYEQYF
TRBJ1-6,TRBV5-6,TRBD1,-,TGTGCCAGCAGCCCGGGACAGGGCACCTATAATTCACCCCTCCACTTT,CASSPGQGTYNSPLHF
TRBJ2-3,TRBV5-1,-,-,TGCGCCAGCAGCTTGGGGCAACACCAGAGCACAGATACGCAGTATTTT,CASSLGQHQSTDTQYF
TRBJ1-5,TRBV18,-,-,TGTGCCAGCTCACCACCCGGAGGGTTGGGCCAGCCCCAGCATTTT,CASSPPGGLGQPQHF
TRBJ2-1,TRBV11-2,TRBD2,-,TGTGCCAGCAGCTCCGGGACTAGCGGAAACTACAATGAGCAGTTCTTC,CASSSGTSGNYNEQFF
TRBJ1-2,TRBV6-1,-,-,TGTGCCAGCAGTGAACAGGGGTTTGGAGGCTACACCTTC,CASSEQGFGGYTF
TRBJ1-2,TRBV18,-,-,TGTGCCAGCTCACCATATCGGGGGGCAGCGAACTATGGCTACACCTTC,CASSPYRGAANYGYTF
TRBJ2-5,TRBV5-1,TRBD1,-,TGCGCCAGCAGCTTGGGACAGGGGGCCGGTGAGACCCAGTACTTC,CASSLGQGAGETQYF
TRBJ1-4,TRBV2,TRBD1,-,TGTGCCAGCATCCGGGACAGGGCGGATGAAAAACTGTTTTTT,CASIRDRADEKLFF
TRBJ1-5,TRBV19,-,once,TGTGCCAGTAGTATGTCCACGACAGGATCCACCAGGCCCCAGCATTTT,CASSMSTTGSTRPQHF
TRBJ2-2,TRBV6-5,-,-,TGTGCCAGCAAGTGGGAGCAGGCCACCGGGGAGCTGTTTTTT,CASKWEQATGELFF
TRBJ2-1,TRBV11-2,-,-,TGTGCCAGCAGCCTAAGCCTCGGGGAGAGTGAGCAGTTCTTC,CASSLSLGESEQFF
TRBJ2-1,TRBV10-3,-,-,TGTGCCATCAGTGATGCGGGTTTAATGTTGGATGAGCAGTTCTTC,CAISDAGLMLDEQFF
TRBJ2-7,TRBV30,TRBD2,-,TGTGCCTGGAGACTAGCGGGGGGGCCTTTCGAGCAGTACTTC,CAWRLAGGPFEQYF
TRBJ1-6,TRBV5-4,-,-,TGTGCCAGCAGTACCGGGAGCTCCTATAATTCACCCCTCCACTTT,CASSTGSSYNSPLHF
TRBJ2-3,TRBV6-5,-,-,TGTGCCAGCACCCCAGGACAGACCACAGATACGCAGTATTTT,CASTPGQTTDTQYF
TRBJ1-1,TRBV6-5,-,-,TGTGCCAGCAGTACAGGTTTGATGAACACTGAAGCTTTCTTT,CASSTGLMNTEAFF
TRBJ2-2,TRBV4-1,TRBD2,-,TGCGCCAGCAGCCAAGGACTAGCCCGGCGTGGAACCGGGGAGCTGTTTTTT,CASSQGLARRGTGELFF
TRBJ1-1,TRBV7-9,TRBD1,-,TGTGCCAGCAGCTTTCAGACAGGGGGAAACACTGAAGCTTTCTTT,CASSFQTGGNTEAFF
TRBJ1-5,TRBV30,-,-,TGTGCCTGGACAGAGGCGGCCGATCAGCCCCAGCATTTT,CAWTEAADQPQHF
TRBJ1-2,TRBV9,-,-,TGTGCCAGCAGCGAGGGAGGTGGCTATGGCTACACCTTC,CASSEGGGYGYTF
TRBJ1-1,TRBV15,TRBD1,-,TGTGCCACCAGCAGACAAACAGGGGCAAACACTGAAGCTTTCTTT,CATSRQTGANTEAFF
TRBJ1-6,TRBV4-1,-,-,TGCGCCAGCAGCCAAGGGTCAGGGGCAAATAATTCACCCCTCCACTTT,CASSQGSGANNSPLHF